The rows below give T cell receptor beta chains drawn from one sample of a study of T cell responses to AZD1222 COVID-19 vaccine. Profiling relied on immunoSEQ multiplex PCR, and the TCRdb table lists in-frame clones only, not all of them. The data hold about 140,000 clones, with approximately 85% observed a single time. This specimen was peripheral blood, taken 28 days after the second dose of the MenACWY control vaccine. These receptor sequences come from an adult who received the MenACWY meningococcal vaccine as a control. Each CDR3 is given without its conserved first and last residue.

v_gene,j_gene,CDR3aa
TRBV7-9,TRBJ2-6,ASSPRDRDSGANVLT
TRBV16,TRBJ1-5,ASSQYSAAQH
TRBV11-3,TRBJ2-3,ASSGRGLTTDTQY
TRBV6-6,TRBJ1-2,ASFTRIYGYT
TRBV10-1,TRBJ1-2,ASSPSWDYGYT
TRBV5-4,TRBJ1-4,ASSFRSENEKLF
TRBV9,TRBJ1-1,ASSVDRGLGEAF
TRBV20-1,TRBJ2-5,SASSFDETQY
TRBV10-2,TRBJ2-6,ASSETGFSGANVLT
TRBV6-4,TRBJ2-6,ASNRGADSGANVLT
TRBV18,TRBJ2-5,ASSRGVQETQY